Listed below are T cell receptor beta chains from one sample, sequenced in a study of cytomegalovirus exposure and HLA in healthy donors. Method: immunoSEQ multiplex PCR; TCRdb's copy keeps in-frame clones and lacks some. The sample carries fewer than 150,000 clones, around three quarters recorded once. Sequenced material: PBMCs. Receptor source: a human donor in good health. The CDR3 runs from the conserved cysteine through the conserved F or W. D genes are given only for firm matches. Some rows mark clone size as missing; the rest say once, few, many or name a class of expanded clone.

>TRBD1|TRBV5-1|TRBJ2-7|-
TGCGCCAGCAGCTCGACAGGGGGCTGGAACGAGCAGTACTTC
CASSSTGGWNEQYF
>TRBD1|TRBV5-1|TRBJ2-5|-
TGCGCCAGCAGCTTGGCCTTAGGACAGGGAAGGTCGTCGTACCAAGAGACCCAGTACTTC
CASSLALGQGRSSYQETQYF
>TRBD1|TRBV5-1|TRBJ2-7|-
TGCGCCAGCAGCGAGACAGGGGGGACCTACGAGCAGTACTTC
CASSETGGTYEQYF
>-|TRBV18|TRBJ2-3|-
TGTGCCAGCTCCTCACGACAGGCTAGCACAGATACGCAGTATTTT
CASSSRQASTDTQYF
>-|TRBV2|TRBJ2-7|-
TGTGCCAGCAGTGGGGTTGGAGCCTACGAGCAGTACTTC
CASSGVGAYEQYF
>TRBD1|TRBV4-1|TRBJ2-3|-
TGCGCCAGCAGCCAAGATCTTTGGGACAGTTTTCGCACAGATACGCAGTATTTT
CASSQDLWDSFRTDTQYF
>TRBD2|TRBV14|TRBJ2-2|-
TGTGCCAGCAGCCAATTATTGCTAGCGGGAGTGAACACCGGGGAGCTGTTTTTT
CASSQLLLAGVNTGELFF
>-|TRBV30|TRBJ1-1|-
TGTGCCTGGAGTGTAGGCTTCGGAGGGAACACTGAAGCTTTCTTT
CAWSVGFGGNTEAFF
>TRBD2|TRBV2|TRBJ2-1|-
TGCGCCAGCAGACTAGCGGGAGGGCCCCATGAGCAGTTCTTC
CASRLAGGPHEQFF
>-|TRBV14|TRBJ2-1|-
TGTGCCAGCAGCCCTACCCACAATGAGCAGTTCTTC
CASSPTHNEQFF
>TRBD2|TRBV19|TRBJ2-3|-
TGTGCCAGTAGTAACCCCTCACTAGCGGGAGGGAAAGATACGCAGTATTTT
CASSNPSLAGGKDTQYF
>TRBD2|TRBV28|TRBJ2-1|-
TGTGCCAGCAGGAACCAAGGGGCGGGAGGGCCTATTGAGCAGTTCTTC
CASRNQGAGGPIEQFF
>-|TRBV7-9|TRBJ2-3|-
TGTGCCAGCAGCCCCCTGGCCGCAGATACGCAGTATTTT
CASSPLAADTQYF
>-|TRBV6-5|TRBJ1-1|-
TGTGCCAGCAGTTCGTCTAGAAACACTGAAGCTTTCTTT
CASSSSRNTEAFF
>-|TRBV6-4|TRBJ2-3|medium-sized
TGTGCCAGCAGTGACTCTAACACAGATACGCAGTATTTT
CASSDSNTDTQYF
>-|TRBV5-1|TRBJ2-1|-
TGCGCCAGCAGCATCGATGGCGGCTCCTACAATGAGCAGTTCTTC
CASSIDGGSYNEQFF
>-|TRBV10-3|TRBJ1-1|-
TGTGCCATCAGTGGGGCGGGGGACACTGAAGCTTTCTTT
CAISGAGDTEAFF
>TRBD1|TRBV27|TRBJ2-6|-
TGTGCCAGCAGTCGCTACAGGGGCTCTGGGGCCAACGTCCTGACTTTC
CASSRYRGSGANVLTF
>-|TRBV6-4|TRBJ2-1|-
TGTGCCAGCAGTGCCCTCGTGGGAGCTCTCTCCTACAATGAGCAGTTCTTC
CASSALVGALSYNEQFF
>-|TRBV18|TRBJ2-7|-
TGTGCCAGCTCACCGAGAGAGTACGAGCAGTACTTC
CASSPREYEQYF
>-|TRBV6-1|TRBJ2-5|-
TGTGCCAGCAGTGAGCGGGGCCCCCTGGGGACCCAGTACTTC
CASSERGPLGTQYF
>-|TRBV11-2|TRBJ2-7|-
TGTGCCAGCAGCTTAATGCTTACTCAATACGAGCAGTACTTC
CASSLMLTQYEQYF